A single TCR beta chain is shown here with its context. Original analysis: Nucleated cell counts were estimated from reference gene primer amplification. Produced via immunoSEQ multiplex PCR; TCRdb's table is partial and in-frame only. That table supplies the V and J calls and clone size; D and trimming were determined from the DNA. The sample consists of under 200,000 clones, approximately 86% of them appearing once. The data were taken from a study of blood T cell repertoires in COVID-19. Study background: Sites across the United States, Italy and Spain contributed samples from acute and convalescent COVID-19. PBMCs, B-cell-depleted T cells, or T cells were the source of the cDNA or gDNA that made up the material.

This CDR3 region has 15 residues. Trimming removed 10 bases from V and 2 bases from J, with 18 bases in between. Germline CDR1 MNHEY, CDR2 SVGAGI. This receptor was obtained from a woman over 75 in a cohort sampled during active or convalescent COVID-19. Sequenced sample: peripheral blood. The chain uses TRBV6-5 and TRBJ1-5; D is possibly TRBD1 (6 bases). The CDR3 sequence: CATSEGVEGNQPQHF. CDR3 coding DNA: TGTGCCACCTCCGAGGGGGTGGAGGGCAATCAGCCCCAGCATTTT.